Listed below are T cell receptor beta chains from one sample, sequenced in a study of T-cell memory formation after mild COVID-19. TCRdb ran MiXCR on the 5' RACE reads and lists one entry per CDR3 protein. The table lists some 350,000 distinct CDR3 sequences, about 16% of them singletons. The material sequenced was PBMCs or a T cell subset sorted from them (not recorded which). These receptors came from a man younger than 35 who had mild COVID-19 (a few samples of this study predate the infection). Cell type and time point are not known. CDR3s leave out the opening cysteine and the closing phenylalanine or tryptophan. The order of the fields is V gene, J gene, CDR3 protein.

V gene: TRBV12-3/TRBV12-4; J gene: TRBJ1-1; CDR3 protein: ASSLWGRSAEAF
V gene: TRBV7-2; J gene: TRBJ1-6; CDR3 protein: ASSRGDYNSPLH
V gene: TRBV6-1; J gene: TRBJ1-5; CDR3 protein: ASSERRGNQPQH
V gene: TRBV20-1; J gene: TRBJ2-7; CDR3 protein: SARDSVRPYEQY
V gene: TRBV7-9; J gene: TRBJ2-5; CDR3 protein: ASSQNLGETQY
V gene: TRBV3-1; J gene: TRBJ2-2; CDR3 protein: ASSPPWGAATGELF
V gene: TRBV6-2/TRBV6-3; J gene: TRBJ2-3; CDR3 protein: ASSYLDNTDTQY
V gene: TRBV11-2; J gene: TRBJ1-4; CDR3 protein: ASSRPNEKLF
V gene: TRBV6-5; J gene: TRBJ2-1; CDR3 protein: ASSQLDPSYNEQF
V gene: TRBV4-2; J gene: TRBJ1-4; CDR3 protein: ASSQDLIRGNEKLF
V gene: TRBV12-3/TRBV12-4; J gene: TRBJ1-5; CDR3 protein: ASSLLPSDQPQH
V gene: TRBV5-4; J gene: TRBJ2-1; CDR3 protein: ATHSYNEQF
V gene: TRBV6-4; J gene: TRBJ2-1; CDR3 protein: ASSDGELGNEQF
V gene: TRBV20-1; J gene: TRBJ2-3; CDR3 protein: SASRTGVLADTQY
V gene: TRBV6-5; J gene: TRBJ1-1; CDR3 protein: ASSSNRRNTEAF
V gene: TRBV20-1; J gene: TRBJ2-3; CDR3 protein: SARGLRLALSTQY
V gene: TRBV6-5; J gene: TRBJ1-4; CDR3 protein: ASSSISGTGGEKLF
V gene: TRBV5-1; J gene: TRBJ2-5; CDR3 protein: ASSFSSEETQY
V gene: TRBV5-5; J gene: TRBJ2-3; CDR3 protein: ASSSEGAADTQY
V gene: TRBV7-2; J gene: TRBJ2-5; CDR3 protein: ASSLGGTGQETQY